This is a list of T cell receptor beta chains from one sample in a study of CXCR3-negative and CXCR3-positive naive CD8 T cells. TCRdb reprocessed the 5' RACE reads, with one entry per CDR3 protein and no DNA. The sample yields about 53,000 distinct CDR3 sequences, of which the top ten take up 0.42%. Sequences were obtained from naive CXCR3- CD8+ T cells from blood. These receptors all stem from a human donor in good health. Some clones in this sample may be carry-over from other donors' samples. The CDR3 runs from the conserved cysteine through the conserved F or W. Fields, in order: CDR3 protein, J gene, V gene, clone size. The size entry is marked missing in some rows and otherwise reads once, few, many or a size class.

CASSLIGTPGTEAFF,TRBJ1-1,TRBV6-2/TRBV6-3,NA
CAWSVMGRGLSPLHF,TRBJ1-6,TRBV30,NA
CAGTSSPIQETQYF,TRBJ2-5,TRBV6-1,NA
CASSQINTGELFF,TRBJ2-2,TRBV7-9,NA
CASSLIAGSSYEQYF,TRBJ2-7,TRBV28,NA
CASSVGQTYEQYF,TRBJ2-7,TRBV9,NA
CASSQESSSAYEKYF,TRBJ2-7,TRBV4-3,NA
CASSSGEQGGSGYTF,TRBJ1-2,TRBV7-9,NA
CASSWGELPADTQYF,TRBJ2-3,TRBV7-6,NA
CASSIQLGQFGYTF,TRBJ1-2,TRBV19,NA
CASSLTGVIQYF,TRBJ2-4,TRBV11-3,NA
CASIGWGNQPQHF,TRBJ1-5,TRBV10-1,medium-sized
CASSATSGVRYEQYF,TRBJ2-7,TRBV6-5,NA
CASSKRLVEAFF,TRBJ1-1,TRBV21-1,NA
CSVEQGGGEAFF,TRBJ1-1,TRBV29-1,NA
CASSFNRGPSNIQYF,TRBJ2-4,TRBV11-1,NA
CASSRRRGNYGYTF,TRBJ1-2,TRBV21-1,NA
CASTSVRVNEQFF,TRBJ2-1,TRBV28,NA
CSARAPGQGVKGYTF,TRBJ1-2,TRBV20-1,NA
CASSLVPSGGNYEQYF,TRBJ2-7,TRBV7-2,NA
CASSLRLDTEAFF,TRBJ1-1,TRBV5-6,NA
CASSLDSQPSYNEQFF,TRBJ2-1,TRBV5-1,NA
CASSPAGTSWYEQYF,TRBJ2-7,TRBV5-5,NA
CASSESLGNQPQHF,TRBJ1-5,TRBV10-2,NA
CASSPLGGSQETQYF,TRBJ2-5,TRBV7-9,NA
CASNLSGGLLAKNIQYF,TRBJ2-4,TRBV21-1,NA
CASTLAGGRNEQFF,TRBJ2-1,TRBV25-1,NA
CSARSLAGNEQFF,TRBJ2-1,TRBV20-1,NA
CSVVPNYNEQFF,TRBJ2-1,TRBV29-1,NA
CASSFTGNYEQYF,TRBJ2-7,TRBV27,NA
CASSLGPNPRETQYF,TRBJ2-5,TRBV12-3/TRBV12-4,NA
CASSLQGLNTEAFF,TRBJ1-1,TRBV27,NA
CASSYSWLRGSYKGYNSPLHF,TRBJ1-6,TRBV6-6,NA
CSARPNEEPLNEKLFF,TRBJ1-4,TRBV20-1,NA
CASSLGQGDPGAQYF,TRBJ2-5,TRBV7-6,NA
CSVEGGSLSSGANVLTF,TRBJ2-6,TRBV29-1,NA
CSAVAGGPYNEQFF,TRBJ2-1,TRBV29-1,NA
CASSLEGERITEAFF,TRBJ1-1,TRBV28,NA
CASSLLVGMNTEAFF,TRBJ1-1,TRBV28,NA
CASSFGGPVSYEQYF,TRBJ2-7,TRBV27,NA
CASSPSDPNEQFF,TRBJ2-1,TRBV7-9,NA
CASGNLLEQYF,TRBJ2-7,TRBV19,NA
CASSVAGGPTDTQYF,TRBJ2-3,TRBV12-3/TRBV12-4,NA
CASSSERGANEQFF,TRBJ2-1,TRBV7-3,NA